This T cell receptor beta chain was sequenced for a study of beta chain features in type 1 diabetes. Study context: Patients and healthy donors were similar in age, gender and cell yields. Study results and limitations: More deletions and fewer insertions at VDJ junctions were seen in type 1 diabetes patients. A closer apparent resemblance between naive, central memory and Treg TCRB repertoires was seen in patients than in healthy donors.

Donors contributed one heparinised blood draw apiece, averaging roughly 0.12 L. This clone was counted only a few times. Its antigen is undetermined. The entirety of the isolated RNA underwent reverse transcription, so expressed TCRB transcripts were sequenced. This table comes from immunoSEQ multiplex PCR, and its TCRdb copy is limited to in-frame clones, with some not included. The sample lists approximately 470,000 clones; approximately 28% were seen once. Sequencing was done on a sample of naive CD4+ T cells from blood. This receptor was taken from a man between 18 and 35 years old in good health.

The CDR3 protein is CASSQSVSTGLDEQFF. The CDR3 DNA sequence: TGCGCCAGCAGTCAGTCGGTCTCAACAGGGCTGGATGAGCAGTTCTTC. The rearrangement joins TRBV23-1 to TRBJ2-1, with D possibly being TRBD1 (6 bases). TRBV23-1 is noted as an ORF with a role that remains uncertain. This CDR3 has 16 residues. V was pared by 3 bases and J by 8 bases, with 20 bases between.